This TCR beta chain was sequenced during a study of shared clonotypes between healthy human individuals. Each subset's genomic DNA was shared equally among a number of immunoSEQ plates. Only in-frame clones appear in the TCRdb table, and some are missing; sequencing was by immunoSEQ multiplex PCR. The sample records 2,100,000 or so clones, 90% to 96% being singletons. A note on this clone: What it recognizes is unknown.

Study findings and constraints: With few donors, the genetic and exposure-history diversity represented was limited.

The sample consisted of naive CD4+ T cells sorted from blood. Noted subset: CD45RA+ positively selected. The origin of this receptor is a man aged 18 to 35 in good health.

CDR3 DNA: TGCAGCGTTGAGTTGCGAGGACAGGAAGCTTTCTTT. Its protein is CSVELRGQEAFF. The chain recombines TRBV29-1 with TRBJ1-1; D might be TRBD1 (6 bases). V was pared by 3 bases and J by 8 bases, with 13 bases between. CDR1 is SQVTM, CDR2 ANQGSEA, per germline. The CDR3 sequence is 12 residues long.